The rows below give T cell receptor beta chains drawn from one sample of a study of OX40 agonist ivuxolimab in advanced cancers. Profiled with immunoSEQ multiplex PCR; TCRdb holds only in-frame clones, not every one. Of 82,000 or so clones in the sample, more than 80% were seen once. The sample here was CD4+ or CD8+ T cells sorted from blood, taken in a trial of the OX40 agonist ivuxolimab. These receptors came from an adult with an advanced solid tumor such as melanoma, head and neck, liver or kidney cancer. CDR3s include the opening cysteine and the closing phenylalanine or tryptophan. Each record gives: V gene, clone size, J gene, D gene, CDR3 protein, CDR3 DNA. A D gene is named only where the DNA matches it firmly. Clone size is given for some rows only: seen once, a few or many times, or a class if the clone is expanded.

V: TRBV14
size: .
J: TRBJ2-6
D: .
CDR3: CASSHSFSGANVLTF
DNA: TGTGCCAGCAGCCACAGTTTCTCTGGGGCCAACGTCCTGACTTTC

V: TRBV28
size: .
J: TRBJ1-3
D: TRBD1
CDR3: CASSRRDSFSGNTIYF
DNA: TGTGCCAGCAGCCGACGGGACAGTTTCTCTGGAAACACCATATATTTT

V: TRBV7-2
size: .
J: TRBJ1-5
D: .
CDR3: CASSLMGAQPQHF
DNA: TGTGCCAGCAGCTTAATGGGGGCTCAGCCCCAGCATTTT

V: TRBV27
size: .
J: TRBJ1-1
D: .
CDR3: CASSLSLTGEAFF
DNA: TGTGCCAGCAGTTTATCTCTGACCGGTGAAGCTTTCTTT

V: TRBV29-1
size: .
J: TRBJ1-2
D: TRBD1
CDR3: CSVGGGEGGSGYTF
DNA: TGCAGCGTTGGAGGGGGCGAAGGCGGGAGTGGCTACACCTTC

V: TRBV11-2
size: .
J: TRBJ2-2
D: .
CDR3: CASSLVRTNTGELFF
DNA: TGTGCCAGCAGCTTAGTCCGGACGAACACCGGGGAGCTGTTTTTT

V: TRBV5-4
size: .
J: TRBJ2-7
D: TRBD1
CDR3: CASSPGRRTGSYEQYF
DNA: TGTGCCAGCAGCCCTGGTAGGAGGACAGGATCCTACGAGCAGTACTTC

V: TRBV6-1
size: .
J: TRBJ2-5
D: .
CDR3: CASRGVLGQETQYF
DNA: TGTGCCAGCAGAGGGGTCTTGGGGCAAGAGACCCAGTACTTC

V: TRBV30
size: .
J: TRBJ1-1
D: .
CDR3: CAWTLLGDTEAFF
DNA: TGTGCCTGGACCCTCCTAGGGGACACTGAAGCTTTCTTT

V: TRBV7-2
size: .
J: TRBJ2-2
D: .
CDR3: CASSPQGYTGELFF
DNA: TGTGCCAGCAGCCCACAGGGCTACACCGGGGAGCTGTTTTTT

V: TRBV18
size: .
J: TRBJ2-3
D: TRBD1
CDR3: CASSPVLGWDRSTDTQYF
DNA: TGTGCCAGCTCACCAGTTCTAGGGTGGGACAGGTCCACAGATACGCAGTATTTT

V: TRBV15
size: .
J: TRBJ1-4
D: TRBD1
CDR3: CATSRDPGQGPGKLFF
DNA: TGTGCCACCAGCAGAGATCCCGGACAGGGACCTGGAAAACTGTTTTTT

V: TRBV30
size: .
J: TRBJ1-1
D: .
CDR3: CACDTGQQNTEAFF
DNA: TGTGCCTGCGATACTGGACAGCAGAACACTGAAGCTTTCTTT

V: TRBV30
size: once
J: TRBJ1-4
D: .
CDR3: CAWRSGTGGNEKLFF
DNA: TGTGCCTGGAGATCCGGGACGGGAGGTAATGAAAAACTGTTTTTT

V: TRBV19
size: .
J: TRBJ2-2
D: TRBD2
CDR3: CASAAGGRLNTGELFF
DNA: TGTGCCAGTGCCGCGGGGGGACGCCTTAACACCGGGGAGCTGTTTTTT

V: TRBV7-2
size: once
J: TRBJ2-1
D: .
CDR3: CASRWGADNEQFF
DNA: TGTGCCAGCAGGTGGGGGGCGGACAATGAGCAGTTCTTC

V: TRBV29-1
size: few
J: TRBJ2-5
D: TRBD2
CDR3: CSGRTSGGPETQYF
DNA: TGCAGCGGACGGACTAGCGGGGGGCCGGAGACCCAGTACTTC

V: TRBV4-1
size: .
J: TRBJ2-4
D: TRBD2
CDR3: CASSFGGGRDIQYF
DNA: TGCGCCAGCAGCTTCGGCGGGGGACGGGACATTCAGTACTTC

V: TRBV5-6
size: .
J: TRBJ1-1
D: TRBD1
CDR3: CASSADRAPEAFF
DNA: TGTGCCAGCAGCGCGGACAGGGCCCCTGAAGCTTTCTTT

V: TRBV7-9
size: .
J: TRBJ2-1
D: TRBD2
CDR3: CASSSLPATSGTYNEQFF
DNA: TGTGCCAGCAGTTCACTGCCAGCGACTAGCGGGACCTACAATGAGCAGTTCTTC

V: TRBV7-7
size: .
J: TRBJ2-7
D: .
CDR3: CASSPDAYEQYF
DNA: TGTGCTAGCAGCCCCGACGCCTACGAGCAGTACTTC

V: TRBV30
size: .
J: TRBJ1-2
D: TRBD1
CDR3: CAWRLGTGSFNGYTF
DNA: TGTGCCTGGAGGCTGGGGACAGGGAGCTTCAATGGCTACACCTTC

V: TRBV6-1
size: .
J: TRBJ1-4
D: TRBD1
CDR3: CASRNPGTGEEKLFF
DNA: TGTGCCAGCAGGAATCCCGGGACAGGGGAAGAAAAACTGTTTTTT

V: TRBV19
size: once
J: TRBJ1-1
D: .
CDR3: CASSTRTDTNTEAFF
DNA: TGTGCCAGTAGTACCCGGACAGATACTAACACTGAAGCTTTCTTT

V: TRBV7-3
size: .
J: TRBJ2-7
D: .
CDR3: CANWQGCFYEQYF
DNA: TGTGCCAACTGGCAGGGTTGTTTTTACGAGCAGTACTTC

V: TRBV7-3
size: .
J: TRBJ2-1
D: TRBD2
CDR3: CASSRIGTSGGGNEQFF
DNA: TGTGCCAGCAGCCGCATAGGGACTAGCGGGGGGGGTAATGAGCAGTTCTTC

V: TRBV5-5
size: .
J: TRBJ2-1
D: TRBD1
CDR3: CASSLVLLTGDEQFF
DNA: TGTGCCAGCAGCTTGGTACTTCTGACAGGGGATGAGCAGTTCTTC

V: TRBV29-1
size: .
J: TRBJ2-5
D: TRBD2
CDR3: CSVERLAGPGGETQYF
DNA: TGCAGCGTTGAGAGACTAGCGGGCCCGGGGGGAGAGACCCAGTACTTC

V: TRBV25-1
size: .
J: TRBJ1-6
D: TRBD1
CDR3: CASSEWTGSNSPLHF
DNA: TGTGCCAGCAGTGAATGGACAGGATCTAATTCACCCCTCCACTTT

V: TRBV29-1
size: .
J: TRBJ2-7
D: .
CDR3: CSVGGRGGYEQYF
DNA: TGCAGCGTAGGGGGAAGGGGGGGCTACGAGCAGTACTTC

V: TRBV2
size: .
J: TRBJ2-7
D: .
CDR3: CASRRDGTYEQYF
DNA: TGTGCCAGCAGACGGGACGGGACCTACGAGCAGTACTTC

V: TRBV19
size: few
J: TRBJ1-5
D: .
CDR3: CASTETGYGVGNQPQHF
DNA: TGTGCCAGTACCGAAACAGGGTACGGTGTTGGCAATCAGCCCCAGCATTTT

V: TRBV5-1
size: .
J: TRBJ1-6
D: TRBD1
CDR3: CASSYDRGGSPLHF
DNA: TGCGCCAGCAGCTACGACAGGGGAGGGTCACCCCTCCACTTT

V: TRBV5-1
size: .
J: TRBJ1-2
D: .
CDR3: CASTPRPDSLRGGYTF
DNA: TGCGCCAGCACTCCGAGGCCGGACAGCCTCCGTGGGGGCTACACCTTC

V: TRBV5-5
size: .
J: TRBJ2-3
D: .
CDR3: CASIPATVGTQYF
DNA: TGTGCCAGCATCCCCGCGACTGTGGGCACGCAGTATTTT

V: TRBV15
size: .
J: TRBJ1-1
D: .
CDR3: CATSRANGIGEAFF
DNA: TGTGCCACCAGCAGAGCTAATGGGATCGGGGAAGCTTTCTTT

V: TRBV7-2
size: .
J: TRBJ2-3
D: .
CDR3: CASRSGPGDTDTQYF
DNA: TGTGCCAGCAGGTCGGGACCGGGAGACACAGATACGCAGTATTTT

V: TRBV10-3
size: .
J: TRBJ1-2
D: TRBD1
CDR3: CAISGPDRGTYYGYTF
DNA: TGTGCCATCAGTGGGCCTGACAGGGGGACGTACTATGGCTACACCTTC

V: TRBV25-1
size: .
J: TRBJ1-4
D: .
CDR3: CASSDRGPDEKLFF
DNA: TGTGCCAGCAGTGACAGGGGCCCCGACGAAAAACTGTTTTTT

V: TRBV6-8
size: few
J: TRBJ2-7
D: .
CDR3: CASSHRATMARYEQYF
DNA: TGTGCCAGCAGCCATAGGGCCACTATGGCCCGCTACGAGCAGTACTTC

V: TRBV4-2
size: .
J: TRBJ2-1
D: TRBD2
CDR3: CASSNTWSGGNNEQFF
DNA: TGTGCCAGCAGCAATACATGGAGCGGGGGAAACAATGAGCAGTTCTTC

V: TRBV11-3
size: .
J: TRBJ1-4
D: TRBD1
CDR3: CASSARQGQSATNEKLFF
DNA: TGTGCCAGCAGCGCGCGGCAGGGACAGTCTGCAACTAATGAAAAACTGTTTTTT

V: TRBV5-4
size: once
J: TRBJ2-5
D: .
CDR3: CASSSLGAETQYF
DNA: TGTGCCAGCAGCTCCTTAGGGGCAGAGACCCAGTACTTC

V: TRBV7-2
size: .
J: TRBJ2-5
D: .
CDR3: CASSLARVQETQYF
DNA: TGTGCCAGCAGCTTAGCACGCGTCCAAGAGACCCAGTACTTC

V: TRBV30
size: .
J: TRBJ1-4
D: TRBD1
CDR3: CAWSEGQVIEKLFF
DNA: TGTGCCTGGAGTGAGGGACAGGTCATTGAAAAACTGTTTTTT

V: TRBV28
size: few
J: TRBJ1-5
D: .
CDR3: CASSFGGGTYQPQHF
DNA: TGTGCCAGCAGTTTTGGGGGGGGCACTTATCAGCCCCAGCATTTT

V: TRBV6-1
size: .
J: TRBJ1-3
D: .
CDR3: CASSERAGVNTIYF
DNA: TGTGCCAGCAGTGAACGGGCAGGGGTAAACACCATATATTTT

V: TRBV28
size: .
J: TRBJ2-7
D: TRBD2
CDR3: CASRRSGGGSYEQYF
DNA: TGTGCCAGCAGGAGGTCCGGCGGGGGCTCCTACGAGCAGTACTTC

V: TRBV6-5
size: .
J: TRBJ1-5
D: .
CDR3: CASRRQGHSNQPQHF
DNA: TGTGCCAGCAGGCGGCAAGGGCATAGCAATCAGCCCCAGCATTTT

V: TRBV10-3
size: once
J: TRBJ1-1
D: TRBD1
CDR3: CAIGGTGNTEAFF
DNA: TGTGCCATCGGAGGGACAGGGAACACTGAAGCTTTCTTT

V: TRBV6-5
size: few
J: TRBJ1-3
D: .
CDR3: CASSYSEGSGNTIYF
DNA: TGTGCCAGCAGTTACTCAGAGGGCTCTGGAAACACCATATATTTT